Presented here are 16 T cell receptor beta chains from one specimen sequenced in a study of blood T cells in healthy people across ages. The use of a sample-barcoded 5' primer and a J-beta primer mix characterized a second PCR of about 7 to 12 cycles. TCRdb re-called the 5' RACE reads with MiXCR, one entry per CDR3 protein. The sample holds nearly 800,000 distinct CDR3 sequences, more than 55% seen once. The sequencing sample was made of blood. The receptors stem from a man in his forties in good health.

This chain connects TRBV29-1 to TRBJ2-7, with D perhaps given as TRBD1 or TRBD2 (6 bases each). CDR3 length equals 13 residues. The V gene's germline CDR1 is SQVTM and CDR2 ANQGSEA. Trimming took off 0 bases at V and 6 bases at J, with 12 bases between the two ends. The CDR3 region has the DNA TGCAGCGTTGAAGAAAAGGGGGGCGGCGAGCAGTACTTC. Translated, it gives CSVEEKGGGEQYF.

This rearrangement joins TRBV20-1 to TRBJ2-5, with 7 bases lining up with TRBD2. From germline, CDR1 is DFQATT and CDR2 SNEGSKA (reference sequence). The CDR3 is 15 amino acids. V was pared by 2 bases and J by 4 bases, with 10 bases of the junction left unmatched. CDR3 protein: CSARLGGRRSETQYF. CDR3 nucleotides: TGCAGTGCTAGATTGGGCGGGAGAAGGTCAGAGACCCAGTACTTC.

The chain links TRBV7-2 to TRBJ1-2; TRBD1 matches at 8 bases. Germline V CDR1 and CDR2: SGHTA, FQGNSA. The CDR3 covers 16 residues. V shed 6 bases and J 4 bases; nucleotides not matched to a gene: 13. CDR3 sequence: CASSHPGQGRSYGYTF. The CDR3 nucleotides read TGTGCCAGCAGTCATCCTGGACAGGGTCGCTCCTATGGCTACACCTTC.

This clonotype was detected only a few times. The CDR3 bases are TGTGCCACCAGATACGGAGCGGAGAACAATGAGCAGTTCTTC. This gives the protein CATRYGAENNEQFF. V and J are TRBV10-3 and TRBJ2-1; D may be TRBD2 (5 bases). CDR1 and CDR2 from the germline V gene are ENHRY and SYGVKD. There are 14 residues in the CDR3. V shed 10 bases and J shed 5 bases, with 18 bases lying between them.

V gene TRBV15 combines with J gene TRBJ2-7, with D maybe TRBD1 (6 bases). Germline V gene data show CDR1 as LNHNV and CDR2 as YYDKDF (reference sequence). The length of the CDR3 is 17 residues. V was shortened by 0 bases and J by 2 bases, with 17 bases between the two germline ends. The CDR3 DNA reads as TGTGCCACCAGCAGAGATAACCCAAGGGGGTCCACCTACGAGCAGTACTTC. This codes for CATSRDNPRGSTYEQYF.

The chain uses TRBV20-1 and TRBJ2-7; the D gene is possibly TRBD2 (5 bases). There are 15 residues in the CDR3. V lost 0 bases and J 2 bases, leaving 14 bases between the germline ends. Germline V CDR1 and CDR2: DFQATT, SNEGSKA (reference sequence). The chain's CDR3 is CSAREILAFPYEQYF. Here the CDR3 DNA reads TGCAGTGCTAGAGAGATCCTAGCTTTCCCCTACGAGCAGTACTTC.

Here the CDR3 reads CASSVELGTGEDTEAFF. The CDR3 DNA reads as TGTGCCAGCAGCGTAGAGCTCGGGACAGGGGAGGACACTGAAGCTTTCTTT. The chain uses TRBV9 and TRBJ1-1, with 10 nucleotides matching TRBD1. The germline CDR1 and CDR2 sequences are SGDLS and YYNGEE. Unmatched junction bases numbered 8, after V lost 0 bases and J lost 3 bases. CDR3 length: 17 residues.

The gene calls are TRBV27 and TRBJ1-2; 7 bases are a match to TRBD1. This CDR3 is built from 15 residues. V was pared by 5 bases and J by 5 bases, with 11 bases of the junction left unmatched. Per the germline V gene, CDR1 is MNHEY and CDR2 is SMNVEV (reference sequence). CDR3 sequence: CASSTRTDRAYGYTF. The CDR3 DNA sequence: TGTGCCAGCAGTACACGTACCGACAGGGCATATGGCTACACCTTC.

CDR3 loop: CASSPLMKVFWQYF. CDR3 DNA: TGTGCCAGCAGCCCCTTGATGAAAGTATTTTGGCAGTACTTC. The rearrangement joins TRBV11-2 to TRBJ2-7; D uncertain. The CDR3 runs 14 residues. The V gene's germline CDR1 is SGHAT and CDR2 FQNNGV. V lost 5 bases and J lost 9, with 20 bases in between.

The genes are TRBV28 and TRBJ2-1; D ambiguous. The CDR3 is made up of 13 amino acids. V lost 8 bases and J 5 bases, leaving 13 bases between the germline ends. Germline V gene data show CDR1 as MDHEN and CDR2 as SYDVKM. CDR3 sequence reads: CASRNWGNNEQFF. CDR3 nucleotide sequence: TGTGCCAGCCGCAATTGGGGAAACAATGAGCAGTTCTTC. Using reference TRBV28 and TRBJ2-1 for the parts outside the CDR3, the full variable domain is DVKVTQSSRYLVKRTGEKVFLECVQDMDHENMFWYRQDPGLGLRLIYFSYDVKMKEKGDIPEGYSVSREKKERFSLILESASTNQTSMYLCASRNWGNNEQFFGPGTRLTVL.

CDR3 DNA: TGCAGTGCTAGAGGTGGGCTCGGTAACTATGGCTACACCTTC. Its protein is CSARGGLGNYGYTF. V gene TRBV20-1 combines with J gene TRBJ1-2; D remains unclear. V lost 1 base to trimming and J lost 1 base, with 10 bases between them. The CDR3 has 14 amino acids. Per germline, CDR1 DFQATT and CDR2 SNEGSKA (reference sequence).

The rearrangement uses TRBV7-9 and TRBJ1-4; 9 positions agree with TRBD1. From germline, CDR1 is SEHNR and CDR2 FQNEAQ (reference sequence). This CDR3 has 16 residues. After removal of 2 bases from V and 8 bases from J, the junction contained 9 bases not matched to a gene. CDR3 coding DNA: TGTGCCAGCAGCTTACTCCCTGGACAGGGGAGGGAAAAACTGTTTTTT. It codes for CASSLLPGQGREKLFF.

At least ten counts were recorded for this clonotype. This sequence joins TRBV20-1 and TRBJ2-3, with D perhaps matching TRBD2 (6 bases). Germline V lookup: CDR1 DFQATT, CDR2 SNEGSKA (reference sequence). Trimming pared 6 bases from V and 6 bases from J, leaving 22 bases between. The CDR3 loop spans 15 amino acids. The CDR3 region is CSAPPTGTPPDTQYF. As DNA, the CDR3 is TGCAGTGCACCCCCCACCGGGACTCCCCCGGATACGCAGTATTTT.

This chain uses TRBV20-1 with TRBJ2-1; 7 bases agree with TRBD2. CDR3 length: 15 residues. J lost 13 bases, V lost 5 bases, and 20 bases had no gene match. Germline-derived CDR1 and CDR2 are DFQATT and SNEGSKA (reference sequence). This CDR3 is CSAFREGGGGETQFF. The DNA of the CDR3 is TGCAGTGCTTTTAGGGAGGGTGGCGGGGGAGAGACCCAGTTCTTC.

This chain uses TRBV7-2 with TRBJ1-5, with 7 positions matching TRBD1. This CDR3 contains 15 residues. Germline V CDR1 and CDR2: SGHTA, FQGNSA. V trimming: 5 bases; J trimming: 5 bases; junction bases outside the gene matches: 9. CDR3 residues: CASSPTDRTYQPQHF. As DNA, the CDR3 is TGTGCCAGCAGCCCCACGGACAGGACGTATCAGCCCCAGCATTTT.

Remarks on this clonotype: The CDR3 carries no conserved terminal phenylalanine or tryptophan, so it likely arises from a read error. The rearrangement links TRBV20-1 to TRBJ2-5; D is tentatively TRBD1 or TRBD2 (5 bases each). V was shortened by 3 bases and J by 2 bases, with 10 bases between the two germline ends. The CDR3 length is 13 residues. Per the germline V gene, CDR1 is DFQATT and CDR2 is SNEGSKA (reference sequence). CDR3 sequence reads: CSASPGRQETQYS. Here the CDR3 DNA reads TGCAGTGCTAGCCCGGGACGTCAAGAGACCCAGTACTCC.